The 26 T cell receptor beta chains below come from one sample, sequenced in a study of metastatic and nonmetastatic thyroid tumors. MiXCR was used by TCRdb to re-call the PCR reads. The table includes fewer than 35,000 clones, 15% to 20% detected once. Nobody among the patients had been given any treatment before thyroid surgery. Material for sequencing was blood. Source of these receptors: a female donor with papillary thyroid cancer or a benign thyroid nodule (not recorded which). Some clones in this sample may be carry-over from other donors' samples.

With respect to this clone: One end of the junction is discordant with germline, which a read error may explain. The CDR3 region has the DNA TGCGCCAGAAGCTTGGAACCCATGACTAGCGGGAGCTCCTACAATGAGCAGTTCTTC. This gives the protein CARSLEPMTSGSSYNEQFF. V usage is TRBV5-1 and J usage is TRBJ2-1; 12 nucleotides match TRBD2. Germline values: CDR1 SGHRS, CDR2 YFSETQ. This CDR3 contains 19 residues. The complete variable domain, with remaining parts taken from reference TRBV5-1 and TRBJ2-1, reads KAGVTQTPRYLIKTRGQQVTLSCSPISGHRSVSWYQQTPGQGLQFLFEYFSETQRNKGNFPGRFSGRQFSNSRSEMNVSTLELGDSALYLCARSLEPMTSGSSYNEQFFGPGTRLTVL.

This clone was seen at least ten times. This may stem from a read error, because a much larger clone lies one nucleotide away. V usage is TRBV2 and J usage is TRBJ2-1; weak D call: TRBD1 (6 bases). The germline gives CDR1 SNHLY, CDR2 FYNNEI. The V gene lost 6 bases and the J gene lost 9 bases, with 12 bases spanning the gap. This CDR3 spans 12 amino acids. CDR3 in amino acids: CASRAIGGEQFF. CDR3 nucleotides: TGTGCCAGCAGGGCCATAGGGGGTGAGCAGTTCTTC.

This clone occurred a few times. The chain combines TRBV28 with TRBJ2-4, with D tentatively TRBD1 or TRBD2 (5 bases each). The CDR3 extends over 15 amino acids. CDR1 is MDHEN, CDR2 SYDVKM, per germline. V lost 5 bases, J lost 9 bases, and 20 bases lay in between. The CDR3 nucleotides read TGTGCCAGCAGTCTAGGGAGACGGGCCCAGGGCATTCAGTACTTC. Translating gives CASSLGRRAQGIQYF.

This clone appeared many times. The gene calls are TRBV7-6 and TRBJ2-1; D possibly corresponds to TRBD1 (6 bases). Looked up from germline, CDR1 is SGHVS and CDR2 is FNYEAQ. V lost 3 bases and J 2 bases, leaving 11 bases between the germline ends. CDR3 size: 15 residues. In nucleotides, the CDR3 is TGTGCCAGCAGCTTGGGACAATCCCCCTACAATGAGCAGTTCTTC. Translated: CASSLGQSPYNEQFF.

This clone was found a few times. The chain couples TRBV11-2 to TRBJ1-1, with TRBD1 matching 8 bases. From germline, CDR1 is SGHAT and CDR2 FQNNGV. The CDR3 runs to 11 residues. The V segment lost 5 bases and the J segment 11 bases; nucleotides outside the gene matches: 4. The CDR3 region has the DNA TGTGCCAGCAGCCCTCGGACAGGGGCTTTCTTT. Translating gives CASSPRTGAFF.

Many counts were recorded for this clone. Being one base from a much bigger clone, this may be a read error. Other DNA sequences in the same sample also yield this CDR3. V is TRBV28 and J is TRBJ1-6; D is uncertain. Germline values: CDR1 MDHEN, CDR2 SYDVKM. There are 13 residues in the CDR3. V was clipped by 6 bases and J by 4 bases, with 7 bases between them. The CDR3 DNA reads TGTGCCAGCAGCGATAGTTATAATTCACCCCTCCACTTT. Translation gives CASSDSYNSPLHF.

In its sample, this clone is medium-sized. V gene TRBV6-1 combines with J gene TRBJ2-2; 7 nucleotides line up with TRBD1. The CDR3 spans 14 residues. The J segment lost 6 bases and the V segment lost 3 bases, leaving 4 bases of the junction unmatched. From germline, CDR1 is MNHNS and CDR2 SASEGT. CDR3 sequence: CASSDGTDSGELFF. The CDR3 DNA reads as TGTGCCAGCAGTGATGGGACAGACTCCGGGGAGCTGTTTTTT.

DNA of the CDR3: TGTGCCAGCAGCTTAGATAAGGGAGGAGGGGGAGGGTCCTACGAGCAGTACTTC. Protein sequence: CASSLDKGGGGGSYEQYF. The chain combines TRBV11-2 with TRBJ2-7; possibly TRBD2 for D (7 bases). Germline CDR1 SGHAT, CDR2 FQNNGV. Trimming removed 0 bases from V and 1 base from J, with 19 bases in between. CDR3 size: 18 residues.

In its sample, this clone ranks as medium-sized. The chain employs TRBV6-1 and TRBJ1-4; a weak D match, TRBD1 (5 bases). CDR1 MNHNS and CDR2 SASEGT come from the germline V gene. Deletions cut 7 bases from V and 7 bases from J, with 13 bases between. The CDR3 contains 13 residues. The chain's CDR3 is CASTRVGGEKLFF. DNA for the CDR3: TGTGCCAGCACAAGGGTCGGGGGTGAAAAACTGTTTTTT.

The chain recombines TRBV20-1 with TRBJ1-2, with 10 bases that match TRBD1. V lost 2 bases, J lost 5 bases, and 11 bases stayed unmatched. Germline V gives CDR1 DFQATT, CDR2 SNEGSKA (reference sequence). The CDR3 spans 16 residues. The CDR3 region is CSARRPGTGEGYGYTF. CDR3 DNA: TGCAGTGCTAGACGGCCCGGGACAGGGGAAGGTTATGGCTACACCTTC.

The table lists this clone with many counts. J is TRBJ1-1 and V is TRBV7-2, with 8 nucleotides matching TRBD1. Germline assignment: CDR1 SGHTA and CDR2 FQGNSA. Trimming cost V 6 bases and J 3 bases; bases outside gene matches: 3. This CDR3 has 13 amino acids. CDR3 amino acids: CASRLTGDTEAFF. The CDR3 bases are TGTGCCAGCAGACTGACAGGGGACACTGAAGCTTTCTTT.

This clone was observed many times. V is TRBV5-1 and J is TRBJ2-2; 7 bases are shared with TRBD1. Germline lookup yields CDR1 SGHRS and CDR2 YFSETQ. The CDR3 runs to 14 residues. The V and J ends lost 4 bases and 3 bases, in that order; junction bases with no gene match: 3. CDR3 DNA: TGCGCCAGCAGCGAGGGACAGTACACCGGGGAGCTGTTTTTT. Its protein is CASSEGQYTGELFF. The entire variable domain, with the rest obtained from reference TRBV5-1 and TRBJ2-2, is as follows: KAGVTQTPRYLIKTRGQQVTLSCSPISGHRSVSWYQQTPGQGLQFLFEYFSETQRNKGNFPGRFSGRQFSNSRSEMNVSTLELGDSALYLCASSEGQYTGELFFGEGSRLTVL.

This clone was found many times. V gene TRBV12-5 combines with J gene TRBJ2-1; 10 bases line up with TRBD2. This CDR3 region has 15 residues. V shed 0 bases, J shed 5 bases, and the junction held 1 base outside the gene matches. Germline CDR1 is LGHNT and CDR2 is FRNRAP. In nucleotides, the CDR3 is TGTGCTAGTGGTTTGGTACTAGCGGGACACAATGAGCAGTTCTTC. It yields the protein CASGLVLAGHNEQFF.

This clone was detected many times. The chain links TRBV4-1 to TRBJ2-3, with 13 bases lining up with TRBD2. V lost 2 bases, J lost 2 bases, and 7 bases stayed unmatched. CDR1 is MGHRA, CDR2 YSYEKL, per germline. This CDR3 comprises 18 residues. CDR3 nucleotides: TGCGCCAGCAGCCAAAGACAGGGACTAGCGGGGTACACAGATACGCAGTATTTT. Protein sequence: CASSQRQGLAGYTDTQYF.

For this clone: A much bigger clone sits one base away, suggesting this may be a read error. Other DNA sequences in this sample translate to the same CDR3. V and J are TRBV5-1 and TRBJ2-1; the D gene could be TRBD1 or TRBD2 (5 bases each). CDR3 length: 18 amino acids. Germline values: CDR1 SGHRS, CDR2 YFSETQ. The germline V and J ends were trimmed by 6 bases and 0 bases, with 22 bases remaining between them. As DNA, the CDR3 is TGCGCCAGCACCCCTGGGGGTGTAGGATTTCTCTCCTACAATGAGCAGTTCTTC. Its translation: CASTPGGVGFLSYNEQFF.

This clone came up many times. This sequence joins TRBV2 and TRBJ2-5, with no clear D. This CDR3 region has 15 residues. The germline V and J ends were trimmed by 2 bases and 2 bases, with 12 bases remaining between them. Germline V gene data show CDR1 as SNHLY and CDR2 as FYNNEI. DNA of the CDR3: TGTGCCAGCAGTGAAACTGCAGGCAGTCAAGAGACCCAGTACTTC. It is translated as CASSETAGSQETQYF.

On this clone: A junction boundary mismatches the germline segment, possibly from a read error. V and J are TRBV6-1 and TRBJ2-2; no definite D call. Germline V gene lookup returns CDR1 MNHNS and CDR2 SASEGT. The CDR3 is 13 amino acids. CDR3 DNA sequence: TGTGCCAGCATCTGGAGACACACCGGTGAGCTGTTTTTT. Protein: CASIWRHTGELFF.

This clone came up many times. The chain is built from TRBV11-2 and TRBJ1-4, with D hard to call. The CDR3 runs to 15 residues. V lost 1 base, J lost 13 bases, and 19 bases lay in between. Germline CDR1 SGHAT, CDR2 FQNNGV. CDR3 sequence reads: CASSLVADSGLGLFF. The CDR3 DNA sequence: TGTGCCAGCAGCTTAGTAGCCGACTCCGGGCTGGGACTGTTTTTT.

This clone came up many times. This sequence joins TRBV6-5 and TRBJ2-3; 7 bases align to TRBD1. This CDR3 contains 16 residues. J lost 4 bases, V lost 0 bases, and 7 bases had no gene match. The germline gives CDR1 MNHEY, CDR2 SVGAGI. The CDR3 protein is CASSYSMGQSADTQYF. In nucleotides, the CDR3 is TGTGCCAGCAGTTACTCGATGGGACAGAGCGCAGATACGCAGTATTTT.

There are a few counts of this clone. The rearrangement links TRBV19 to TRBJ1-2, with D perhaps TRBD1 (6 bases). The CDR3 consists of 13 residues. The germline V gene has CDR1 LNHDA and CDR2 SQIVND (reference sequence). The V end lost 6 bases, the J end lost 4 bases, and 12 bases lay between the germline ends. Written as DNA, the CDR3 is TGTGCCAGTAGCAAACAGGGACCCTATGGCTACACCTTC. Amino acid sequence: CASSKQGPYGYTF.

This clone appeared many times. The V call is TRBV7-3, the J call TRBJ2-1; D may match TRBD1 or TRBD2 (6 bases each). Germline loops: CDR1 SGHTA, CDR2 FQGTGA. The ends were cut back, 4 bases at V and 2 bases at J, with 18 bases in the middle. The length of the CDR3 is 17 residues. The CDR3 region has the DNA TGTGCCAGCAGCTCCGGCCGGGGGCGCGACCCCTACAATGAGCAGTTCTTC. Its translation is CASSSGRGRDPYNEQFF.

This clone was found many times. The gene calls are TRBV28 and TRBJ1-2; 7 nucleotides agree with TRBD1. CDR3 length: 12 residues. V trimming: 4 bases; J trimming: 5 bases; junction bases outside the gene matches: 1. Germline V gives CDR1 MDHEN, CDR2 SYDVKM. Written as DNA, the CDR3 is TGTGCCAGCAGTTGGGGACAGTATGGCTACACCTTC. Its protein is CASSWGQYGYTF.

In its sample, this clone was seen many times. The CDR3 sequence is CASRLTANTGELFF. In DNA form, the CDR3 reads TGCGCCAGCAGATTGACCGCCAACACCGGGGAGCTGTTTTTT. The chain joins TRBV5-1 to TRBJ2-2; D gene unclear. Trimming stripped 5 bases from V and 2 bases from J, with 10 bases between. The CDR3 covers 14 residues. Looked up from germline, CDR1 is SGHRS and CDR2 is YFSETQ.

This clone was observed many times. CDR3 coding DNA: TGTGCCACTCCACCCCAGGAGGGAGGAACCTACGAGCAGTACTTC. Encoded protein: CATPPQEGGTYEQYF. The chain has TRBV24-1 and TRBJ2-7; D might be TRBD2 (6 bases). Trimming pared 10 bases from V and 2 bases from J, leaving 20 bases between. CDR3 length: 15 residues. CDR1 KGHDR and CDR2 SFDVKD come from the germline V gene.

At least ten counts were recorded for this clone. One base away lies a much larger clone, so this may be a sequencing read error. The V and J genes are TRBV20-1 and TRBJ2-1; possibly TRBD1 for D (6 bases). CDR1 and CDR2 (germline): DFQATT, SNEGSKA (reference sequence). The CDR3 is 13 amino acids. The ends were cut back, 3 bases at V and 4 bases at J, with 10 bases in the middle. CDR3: CSASGTKYNEQFF. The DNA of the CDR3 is TGCAGTGCTAGCGGGACAAAGTACAATGAGCAGTTCTTC.

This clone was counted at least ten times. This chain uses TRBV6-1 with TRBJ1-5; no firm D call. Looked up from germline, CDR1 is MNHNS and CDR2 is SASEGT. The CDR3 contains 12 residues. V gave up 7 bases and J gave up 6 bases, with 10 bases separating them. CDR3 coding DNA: TGTGCCAGCACTATCGCAGGTCAGCCCCAGCATTTT. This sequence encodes CASTIAGQPQHF.